A single sample is the source of the 19 T cell receptor beta chains below, sequenced in a study of control samples from healthy donors and cancer patients. Profiled with immunoSEQ multiplex PCR; TCRdb holds only in-frame clones, not every one. The data contain more than 75,000 clones, 84% of them seen just once; the ten biggest clones take up under 40%. Sequencing was carried out using PBMCs. The source is a man aged 65-85 years with lung cancer.

The chain employs TRBV28 and TRBJ1-2; 7 nucleotides line up with TRBD1. J gave up 1 base and V 11 bases, and 7 bases lay outside the gene matches. The CDR3 contains 13 residues. The germline gives CDR1 MDHEN, CDR2 SYDVKM. The CDR3: CAGKNRGNYGYTF. The DNA for the CDR3 is TGTGCCGGCAAAAACAGGGGTAACTATGGCTACACCTTC.

This chain uses TRBV29-1 with TRBJ1-1, with D maybe TRBD1 (6 bases). With 6 bases removed from V and 0 bases from J, the gap between germline ends came to 14 bases. The CDR3 length is 14 residues. Germline assignment: CDR1 SQVTM and CDR2 ANQGSEA. CDR3 region: CSVGRTALNTEAFF. Here the CDR3 DNA reads TGCAGCGTGGGCCGGACAGCCCTGAACACTGAAGCTTTCTTT.

The chain combines TRBV23-1 with TRBJ1-1; the match to TRBD1 covers 10 bases. TRBV23-1 is placed among ORFs of uncertain function. The V gene end was trimmed by 4 bases and the J gene end by 5 bases; junction bases not matched to a gene: 13. The length of the CDR3 is 17 residues. In nucleotides, the CDR3 is TGCGCCAGCAGTCTTAAACGACAGGGGGCTCGGGAGACTGAAGCTTTCTTT. Amino acid sequence: CASSLKRQGARETEAFF.

V gene TRBV6-1 combines with J gene TRBJ1-5; maybe TRBD1 (5 bases). This CDR3 has 15 amino acids. Looked up from germline, CDR1 is MNHNS and CDR2 is SASEGT. V lost 3 bases to trimming and J lost 6 bases, with 15 bases between them. CDR3 protein: CASSDGGAGSQPQHF. CDR3 DNA: TGTGCCAGCAGTGACGGTGGGGCGGGGAGTCAGCCCCAGCATTTT.

The rearrangement uses TRBV3-1 (or the pseudogene TRBV3-2) and TRBJ2-7; tentative D call: TRBD2 (5 bases). Between the trimmed V and J ends, which lost 5 bases and 5 bases, there was a span of 10 bases. This CDR3 region has 12 residues. Germline values: CDR1 LGHDT, CDR2 YNNKEL (reference sequence). The chain's CDR3 is CASSSTGNEQYF. The CDR3 coding sequence is TGTGCCAGCAGCTCGACGGGGAACGAGCAGTACTTC.

The chain couples TRBV5-1 to TRBJ1-4; 7 positions match TRBD1. V lost 4 bases and J lost 5; bases outside the gene matches: 8. The CDR3 is 15 residues long. Germline V lookup: CDR1 SGHRS, CDR2 YFSETQ. CDR3 loop: CASSLQTGTNEKLFF. The CDR3 coding sequence is TGCGCCAGCAGCCTTCAGACAGGGACGAATGAAAAACTGTTTTTT.

The chain recombines TRBV9 with TRBJ1-2; TRBD1 might be the D (6 bases). The germline CDR1 and CDR2 sequences are SGDLS and YYNGEE. Between the trimmed V and J ends, which lost 4 bases and 4 bases, there was a span of 14 bases. The CDR3 consists of 14 residues. CDR3 sequence: CASSPQGRFYGYTF. The CDR3 bases are TGTGCCAGCAGCCCACAGGGCAGGTTCTATGGCTACACCTTC.

The rearrangement joins TRBV30 to TRBJ2-2, with D possibly matching TRBD2 (5 bases). V was trimmed by 2 bases and J by 5 bases, leaving 15 bases between them. Germline V CDR1 and CDR2: GTSNPN, SVGIG (reference sequence). The CDR3 runs to 15 residues. CDR3 loop: CAWSIGSLATGELFF. The CDR3 DNA reads TGTGCCTGGAGTATAGGGAGTTTAGCGACCGGGGAGCTGTTTTTT.

The rearrangement uses TRBV19 and TRBJ1-6, with D tentatively TRBD1 (6 bases). V dropped 4 bases and J dropped 7 bases, with 11 bases sitting between them. The CDR3 has 14 amino acids. Germline V CDR1 and CDR2: LNHDA, SQIVND (reference sequence). The CDR3 nucleotides are TGTGCCAGTAGTACCACAGGGTCGAATTCACCCCTCCACTTT. Translation: CASSTTGSNSPLHF.

CDR3 DNA: TGTGCCAGCAGTACGCGACAGGGGGCGAATCAGCCCCAGCATTTT. Encoded protein: CASSTRQGANQPQHF. The gene calls are TRBV6-6 and TRBJ1-5; 10 positions agree with TRBD1. Germline V gene sequence: CDR1 MNHNY, CDR2 SVGAGI (reference sequence). The CDR3 covers 15 residues. Unmatched junction bases numbered 5, after V lost 5 bases and J lost 4 bases.

This clone has only one observation. The chain has TRBV10-2 and TRBJ2-7; a possible D gene is TRBD1 (6 bases). The V gene's germline CDR1 is WSHSY and CDR2 SAAADI. CDR3 length: 13 amino acids. Trimming took off 7 bases at V and 3 bases at J, with 13 bases between the two ends. The CDR3: CASKAGAVYEQYF. CDR3 nucleotide sequence: TGCGCCAGCAAGGCAGGGGCCGTCTACGAGCAGTACTTC.

This clone was found once. The chain is built from TRBV2 and TRBJ2-3, with a tentative D call TRBD1 (5 bases). The CDR3 runs 15 residues. With 1 base removed from V and 1 base from J, the gap between germline ends came to 9 bases. The germline V gene encodes CDR1 SNHLY and CDR2 FYNNEI. The DNA for the CDR3 is TGTGCCAGCAGTGAAGACCAAGGGGGCACAGATACGCAGTATTTT. This translates into CASSEDQGGTDTQYF.

V is TRBV29-1 and J is TRBJ1-4, with 11 bases fitting TRBD1. Per germline, CDR1 SQVTM and CDR2 ANQGSEA. CDR3 size: 15 residues. J gave up 8 bases and V 6 bases, and 11 bases lay outside the gene matches. The CDR3 region has the DNA TGCAGCGTCTCGGGACAGGGGGTAATTTGGGAAAAACTGTTTTTT. It yields the protein CSVSGQGVIWEKLFF.

This chain joins TRBV5-1 and TRBJ1-1, with no clear D. Germline values: CDR1 SGHRS, CDR2 YFSETQ. Between the trimmed V and J ends, which lost 0 bases and 6 bases, there was a span of 12 bases. The CDR3 spans 14 residues. CDR3 sequence: CASSLGALGAEAFF. The CDR3 DNA is TGCGCCAGCAGCTTGGGGGCCCTAGGCGCTGAAGCTTTCTTT.

J is TRBJ1-2 and V is TRBV2; D not resolved. The germline V gene encodes CDR1 SNHLY and CDR2 FYNNEI. V lost 2 bases to trimming and J lost 0 bases, with 4 bases between them. CDR3 length equals 13 residues. The CDR3 sequence is CASSEQPNYGYTF. The CDR3 DNA reads TGTGCCAGCAGTGAACAGCCTAACTATGGCTACACCTTC. The full variable domain, completed using reference TRBV2 and TRBJ1-2, is EPEVTQTPSHQVTQMGQEVILRCVPISNHLYFYWYRQILGQKVEFLVSFYNNEISEKSEIFDDQFSVERPDGSNFTLKIRSTKLEDSAMYFCASSEQPNYGYTFGSGTRLTVV.

V usage is TRBV11-3 and J usage is TRBJ1-4, with TRBD1 matching 7 bases. V shed 5 bases, J shed 0 bases, and the junction held 9 bases outside the gene matches. The CDR3 spans 17 residues. Looked up from germline, CDR1 is SGHNT and CDR2 is YENEEA. CDR3 sequence reads: CASSPRQGSPTNEKLFF. The CDR3 DNA sequence: TGTGCCAGCAGCCCTCGACAGGGATCCCCAACTAATGAAAAACTGTTTTTT.

The genes are TRBV9 and TRBJ1-5, with a possible D match to TRBD1 (6 bases). The CDR3 extends over 14 amino acids. V lost 2 bases to trimming and J lost 7 bases, with 13 bases between them. Germline V gene sequence: CDR1 SGDLS, CDR2 YYNGEE. CDR3 loop: CASSVDGGGQPQHF. In DNA, the CDR3 is TGTGCCAGCAGCGTGGATGGGGGCGGGCAGCCCCAGCATTTT.

The V gene is TRBV12-3 or TRBV12-4, the J gene TRBJ2-1; D is ambiguous. V was pared by 7 bases and J by 3 bases, with 10 bases between. CDR3 length: 13 residues. This chain's CDR3 is CASTRQLYNEQFF. DNA of the CDR3: TGTGCCAGCACCAGACAACTCTACAATGAGCAGTTCTTC.

The chain employs TRBV7-9 and TRBJ2-1; no clear D gene. The ends were cut back, 5 bases at V and 10 bases at J, with 15 bases in the middle. The CDR3 runs 13 residues. Germline assignment: CDR1 SEHNR and CDR2 FQNEAQ (reference sequence). CDR3 coding DNA: TGTGCCAGCAGCCTCCCCCCATTACGGGAGCAGTTCTTC. It codes for CASSLPPLREQFF.